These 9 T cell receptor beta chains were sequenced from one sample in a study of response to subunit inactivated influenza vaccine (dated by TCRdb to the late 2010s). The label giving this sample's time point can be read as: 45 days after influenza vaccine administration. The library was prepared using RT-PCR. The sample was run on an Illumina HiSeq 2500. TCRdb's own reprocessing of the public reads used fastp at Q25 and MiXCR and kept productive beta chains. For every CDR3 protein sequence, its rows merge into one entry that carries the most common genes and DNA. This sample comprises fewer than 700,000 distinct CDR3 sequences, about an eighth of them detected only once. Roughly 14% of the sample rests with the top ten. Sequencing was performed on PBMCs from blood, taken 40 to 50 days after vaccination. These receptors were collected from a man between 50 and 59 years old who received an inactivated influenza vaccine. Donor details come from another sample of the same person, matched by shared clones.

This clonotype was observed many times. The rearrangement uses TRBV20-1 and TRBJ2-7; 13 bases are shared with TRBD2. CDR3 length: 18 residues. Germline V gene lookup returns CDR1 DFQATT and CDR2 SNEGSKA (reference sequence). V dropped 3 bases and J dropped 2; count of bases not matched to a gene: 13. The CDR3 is CSASLIGLAGARTYEQYF. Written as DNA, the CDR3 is TGCAGTGCTAGTCTTATCGGACTAGCGGGAGCCCGGACCTACGAGCAGTACTTC.

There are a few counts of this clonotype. The CDR3 sequence is CSVAGGTGAETQYF. As DNA, the CDR3 is TGCAGCGTTGCGGGCGGGACAGGGGCTGAGACCCAGTACTTC. The J gene is TRBJ2-5, the V gene TRBV29-1, with 10 bases that match TRBD1. V lost 4 bases and J lost 5; bases outside the gene matches: 7. Germline V gene data show CDR1 as SQVTM and CDR2 as ANQGSEA. There are 14 residues in the CDR3.

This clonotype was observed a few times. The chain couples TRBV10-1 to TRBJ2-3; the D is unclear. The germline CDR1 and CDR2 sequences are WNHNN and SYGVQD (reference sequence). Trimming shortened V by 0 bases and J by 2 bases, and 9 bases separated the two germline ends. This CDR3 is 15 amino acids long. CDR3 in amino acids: CASSESVGFTDTQYF. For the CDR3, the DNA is TGCGCCAGCAGTGAGTCGGTGGGTTTCACAGATACGCAGTATTTT.

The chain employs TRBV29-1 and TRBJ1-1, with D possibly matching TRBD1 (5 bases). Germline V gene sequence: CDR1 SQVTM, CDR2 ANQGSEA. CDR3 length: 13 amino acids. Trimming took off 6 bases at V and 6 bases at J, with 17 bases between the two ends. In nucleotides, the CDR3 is TGCAGCGTGGACTCCGGGGCCACCCCTGAAGCTTTCTTT. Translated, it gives CSVDSGATPEAFF.

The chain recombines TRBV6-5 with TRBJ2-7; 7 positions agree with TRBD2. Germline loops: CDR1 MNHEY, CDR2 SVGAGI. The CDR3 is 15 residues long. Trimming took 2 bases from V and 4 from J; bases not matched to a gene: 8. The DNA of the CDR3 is TGTGCCAGCAGTTACCCATCCAGCGGGACGTACGAGCAGTACTTC. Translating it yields CASSYPSSGTYEQYF.

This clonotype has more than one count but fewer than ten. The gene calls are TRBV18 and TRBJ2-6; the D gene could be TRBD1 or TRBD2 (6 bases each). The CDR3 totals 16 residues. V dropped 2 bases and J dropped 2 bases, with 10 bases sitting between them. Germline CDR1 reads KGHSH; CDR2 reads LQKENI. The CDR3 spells CASSPVGGTGANVLTF. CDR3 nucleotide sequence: TGTGCCAGCTCACCAGTGGGGGGCACTGGGGCCAACGTCCTGACTTTC.

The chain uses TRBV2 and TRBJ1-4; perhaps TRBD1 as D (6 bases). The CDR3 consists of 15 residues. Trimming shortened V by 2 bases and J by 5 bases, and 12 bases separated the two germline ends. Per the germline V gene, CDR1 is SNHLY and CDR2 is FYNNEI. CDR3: CASSEKNQGNEKLFF. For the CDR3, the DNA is TGTGCCAGCAGTGAAAAGAACCAGGGGAATGAAAAACTGTTTTTT.

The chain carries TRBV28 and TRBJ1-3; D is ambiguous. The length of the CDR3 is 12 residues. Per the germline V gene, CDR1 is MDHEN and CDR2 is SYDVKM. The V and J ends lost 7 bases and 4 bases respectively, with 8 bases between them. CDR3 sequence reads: CASTSVGNTIYF. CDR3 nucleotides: TGTGCCAGCACTTCAGTGGGAAACACCATATATTTT.

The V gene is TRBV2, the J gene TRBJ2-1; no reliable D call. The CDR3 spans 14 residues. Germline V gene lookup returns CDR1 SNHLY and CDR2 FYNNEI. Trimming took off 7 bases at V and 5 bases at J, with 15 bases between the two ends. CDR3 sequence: CASNIPLGHNEQFF. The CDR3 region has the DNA TGTGCCAGCAATATCCCCCTAGGGCACAATGAGCAGTTCTTC.